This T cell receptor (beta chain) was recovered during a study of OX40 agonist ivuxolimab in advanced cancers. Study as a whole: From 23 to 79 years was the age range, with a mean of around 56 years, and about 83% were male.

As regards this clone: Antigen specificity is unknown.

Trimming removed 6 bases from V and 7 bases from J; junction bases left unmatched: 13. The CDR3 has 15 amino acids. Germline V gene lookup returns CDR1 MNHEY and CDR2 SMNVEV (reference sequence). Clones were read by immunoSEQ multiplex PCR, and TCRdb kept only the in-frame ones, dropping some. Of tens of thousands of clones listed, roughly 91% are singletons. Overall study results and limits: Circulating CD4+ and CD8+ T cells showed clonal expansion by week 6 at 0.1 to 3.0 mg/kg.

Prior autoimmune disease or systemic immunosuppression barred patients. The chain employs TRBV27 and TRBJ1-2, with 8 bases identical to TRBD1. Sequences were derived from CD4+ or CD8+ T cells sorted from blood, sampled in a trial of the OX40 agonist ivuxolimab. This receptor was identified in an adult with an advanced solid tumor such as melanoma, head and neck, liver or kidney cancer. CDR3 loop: CASSLGGQGLSGYTF. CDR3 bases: TGTGCCAGCAGCCTAGGAGGACAGGGATTGAGTGGCTACACCTTC.